This T cell receptor (beta chain) was retrieved from a study of blood T cells in healthy people across ages. Germline-derived CDR1 and CDR2 are SGHAT and FQNNGV. The CDR3 sequence is 13 residues long. V lost 0 bases and J 7 bases, leaving 10 bases between the germline ends. Each donor had 8 to 10 milliliters of peripheral blood drawn. There were at least 5 micrograms of total RNA extracted from every sample. Primers used in a second PCR of roughly 6 to 12 cycles were a sample-barcoded 5' primer and a J-beta primer mix. Unique molecular identifiers of 12 random nucleotides labeled each cDNA. TCRdb fed the 5' RACE reads into MiXCR, producing one record per CDR3 protein. Of fewer than 2,000,000 distinct CDR3 sequences in the sample, around 36% were seen once. Findings and limits, study-wide: Naive and antigen-experienced cells were not separated, limiting conclusive comparison.

This clonotype was counted only a few times. Its cognate antigen is unknown. This sequence joins TRBV11-2 and TRBJ2-7, with D uncertain. The sequenced sample consisted of blood. This TCR was sampled from a woman aged 30 to 39 in good health. CDR3 sequence reads: CASSLDTGGEQYF. The DNA of the CDR3 is TGTGCCAGCAGCTTAGATACCGGTGGGGAGCAGTACTTC.